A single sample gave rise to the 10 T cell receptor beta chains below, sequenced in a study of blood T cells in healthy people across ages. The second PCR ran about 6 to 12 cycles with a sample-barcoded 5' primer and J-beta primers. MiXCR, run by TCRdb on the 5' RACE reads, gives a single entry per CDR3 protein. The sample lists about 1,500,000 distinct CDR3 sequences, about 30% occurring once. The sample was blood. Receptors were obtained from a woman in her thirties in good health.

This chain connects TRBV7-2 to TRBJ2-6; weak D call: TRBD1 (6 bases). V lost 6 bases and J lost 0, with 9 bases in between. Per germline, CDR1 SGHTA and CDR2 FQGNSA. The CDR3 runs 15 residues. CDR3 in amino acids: CASRDSTSGANVLTF. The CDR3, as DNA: TGTGCCAGCAGGGACAGTACCTCTGGGGCCAACGTCCTGACTTTC.

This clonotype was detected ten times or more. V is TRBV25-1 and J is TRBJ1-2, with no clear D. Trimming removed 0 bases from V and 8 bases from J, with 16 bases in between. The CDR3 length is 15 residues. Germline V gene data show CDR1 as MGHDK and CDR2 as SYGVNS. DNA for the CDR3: TGTGCCAGCAGTGAATACTCGAGCCTCCAAGGGGGCTACACCTTC. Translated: CASSEYSSLQGGYTF.

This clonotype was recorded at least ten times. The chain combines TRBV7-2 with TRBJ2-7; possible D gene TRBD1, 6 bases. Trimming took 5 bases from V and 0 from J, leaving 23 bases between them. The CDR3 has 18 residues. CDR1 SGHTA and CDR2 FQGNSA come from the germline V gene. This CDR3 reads CASSRTKGRQATSYEQYF. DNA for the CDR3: TGTGCCAGCAGCCGGACCAAAGGTAGACAGGCAACCTCCTACGAGCAGTACTTC.

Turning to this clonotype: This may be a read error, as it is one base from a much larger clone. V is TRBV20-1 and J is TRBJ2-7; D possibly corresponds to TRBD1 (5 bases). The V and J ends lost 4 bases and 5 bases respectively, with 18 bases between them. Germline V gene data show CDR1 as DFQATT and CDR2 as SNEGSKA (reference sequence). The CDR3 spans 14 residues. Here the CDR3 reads CSANLRTRDHEQYF. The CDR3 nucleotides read TGCAGTGCTAATCTTAGGACACGAGACCACGAGCAGTACTTC.

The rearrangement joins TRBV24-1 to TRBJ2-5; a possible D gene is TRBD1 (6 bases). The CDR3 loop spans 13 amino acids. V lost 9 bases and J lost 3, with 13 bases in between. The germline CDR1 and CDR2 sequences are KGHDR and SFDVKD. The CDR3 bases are TGTGCCACCGGACCGGACAGCGAAGAGACCCAGTACTTC. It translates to CATGPDSEETQYF.

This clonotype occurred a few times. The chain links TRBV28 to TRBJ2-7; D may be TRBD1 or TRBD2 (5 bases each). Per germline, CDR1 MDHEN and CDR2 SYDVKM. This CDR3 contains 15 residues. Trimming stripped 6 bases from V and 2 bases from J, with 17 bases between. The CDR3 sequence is CASRTRDRPAYEQYF. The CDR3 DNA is TGTGCCAGCAGGACCCGGGACCGACCCGCCTACGAGCAGTACTTC.

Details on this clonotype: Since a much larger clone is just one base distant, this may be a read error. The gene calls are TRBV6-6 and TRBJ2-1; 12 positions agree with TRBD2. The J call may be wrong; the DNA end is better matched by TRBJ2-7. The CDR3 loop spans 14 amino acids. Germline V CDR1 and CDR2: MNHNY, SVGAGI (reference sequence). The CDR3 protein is CASSRLAGDNEQYF. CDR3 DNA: TGTGCCAGCAGCCGACTAGCGGGAGACAATGAGCAGTACTTC.

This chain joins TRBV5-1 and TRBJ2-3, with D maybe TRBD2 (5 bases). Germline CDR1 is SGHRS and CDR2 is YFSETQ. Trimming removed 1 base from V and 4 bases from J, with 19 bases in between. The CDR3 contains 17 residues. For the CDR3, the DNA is TGCGCCAGCAGCTTGAGGGCTACCACCGGGGTGGCAGATACGCAGTATTTT. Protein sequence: CASSLRATTGVADTQYF.

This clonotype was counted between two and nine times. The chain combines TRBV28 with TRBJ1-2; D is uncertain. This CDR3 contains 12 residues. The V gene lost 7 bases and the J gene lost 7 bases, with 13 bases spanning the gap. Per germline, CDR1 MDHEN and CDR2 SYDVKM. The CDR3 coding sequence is TGTGCCAGCAATATCCCGGCAGCTGGCTACACCTTC. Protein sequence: CASNIPAAGYTF.

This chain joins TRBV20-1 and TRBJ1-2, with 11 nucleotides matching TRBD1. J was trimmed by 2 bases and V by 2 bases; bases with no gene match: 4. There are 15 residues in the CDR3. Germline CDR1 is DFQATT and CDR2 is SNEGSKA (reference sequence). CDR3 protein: CSARSRDRGNYGYTF. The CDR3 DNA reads TGCAGTGCTAGATCCCGGGACAGGGGGAACTATGGCTACACCTTC.